This TCR beta chain is drawn from a study of T-cell memory formation after mild COVID-19. Study-level results: Clones contracting day 15 to 85 were balanced CD4/CD8; later expanders leaned CD4+.

TCRdb redid the calling of the 5' RACE reads with MiXCR, one entry per CDR3 protein. The sample carries 65,000 to 90,000 distinct CDR3 sequences, about 14% recorded once. This clonotype occurred a few times. Its antigen remains unknown. The CDR3 length is 16 residues. Trimming removed 1 base from V and 4 bases from J, with 14 bases in between. Germline V gene lookup returns CDR1 SEHNR and CDR2 FQNEAQ (reference sequence). This rearrangement joins TRBV7-9 to TRBJ2-1; TRBD1 is a possible D gene (5 bases). This receptor was obtained from an adult woman who had mild COVID-19 (a few samples of this study predate the infection). Cell type and time point are not known. Sequencing input: PBMCs or a T cell subset sorted from them (not recorded which). The CDR3 DNA reads TGTGCCAGCAGCTTAGAGGGGCAGGGCCGATACAATGAGCAGTTCTTC. It specifies CASSLEGQGRYNEQFF.